The rows below give T cell receptor beta chains drawn from one sample of a study of blood T cell repertoires in COVID-19. The protocol was immunoSEQ multiplex PCR, while the TCRdb copy is restricted to in-frame clones and leaves out a portion. This sample carries over 100,000 clones, 70% to 85% of them seen once, and the ten largest clones take over 7.5%. Sequenced sample: peripheral blood. The source is a man between 60 and 70 years old with active or convalescent COVID-19. Each CDR3 is given with its conserved first and last residue. A D gene is named only where the DNA matches it firmly. The size entry is marked missing in some rows and otherwise reads once, few, many or a size class.

d_gene: NA
j_gene: TRBJ2-2
len: 15
v_gene: TRBV2
abundance: NA
CDR3aa: CASSDVAGAGGELFF
CDR3nt: TGTGCCAGCAGTGATGTTGCAGGGGCGGGCGGGGAGCTGTTTTTT

d_gene: TRBD1
j_gene: TRBJ1-4
len: 17
v_gene: TRBV15
abundance: few
CDR3aa: CATSSTSRGKTNEKLFF
CDR3nt: TGTGCCACCAGCAGCACATCCAGGGGGAAAACTAATGAAAAACTGTTTTTT

d_gene: NA
j_gene: TRBJ1-3
len: 14
v_gene: TRBV19
abundance: NA
CDR3aa: CASSPGGFGNTIYF
CDR3nt: TGTGCCAGTAGTCCCGGGGGATTTGGAAACACCATATATTTT

d_gene: TRBD1
j_gene: TRBJ2-7
len: 13
v_gene: TRBV7-8
abundance: NA
CDR3aa: CASSWDRGLEQYF
CDR3nt: TGTGCCAGCAGCTGGGACAGGGGTCTGGAGCAGTACTTC

d_gene: TRBD1
j_gene: TRBJ1-6
len: 16
v_gene: TRBV7-2
abundance: NA
CDR3aa: CASNLGDRGQNSPLHF
CDR3nt: TGTGCCAGCAACTTGGGGGACAGGGGGCAAAATTCACCCCTCCACTTT

d_gene: NA
j_gene: TRBJ1-5
len: 12
v_gene: TRBV15
abundance: NA
CDR3aa: CATSKGDQPQHF
CDR3nt: TGTGCCACCAGCAAAGGGGATCAGCCCCAGCATTTT

d_gene: TRBD2
j_gene: TRBJ2-1
len: 16
v_gene: TRBV18
abundance: NA
CDR3aa: CASSPQGLAESHEQFF
CDR3nt: TGTGCCAGCTCACCACAGGGGCTAGCGGAGAGTCATGAGCAGTTCTTC

d_gene: TRBD2
j_gene: TRBJ2-7
len: 16
v_gene: TRBV30
abundance: NA
CDR3aa: CACLSAGAIGTYEQYF
CDR3nt: TGTGCCTGCCTGTCAGCGGGAGCTATCGGGACCTACGAGCAGTACTTC

d_gene: NA
j_gene: TRBJ1-1
len: 16
v_gene: TRBV11-3
abundance: NA
CDR3aa: CASSLSQGNGNTEAFF
CDR3nt: TGTGCCAGCAGCTTAAGTCAGGGGAATGGGAACACTGAAGCTTTCTTT

d_gene: NA
j_gene: TRBJ2-7
len: 13
v_gene: TRBV11-1
abundance: NA
CDR3aa: CASSFGGAYEQYF
CDR3nt: TGTGCCAGCAGCTTTGGAGGAGCCTACGAGCAGTACTTC

d_gene: TRBD2
j_gene: TRBJ2-1
len: 17
v_gene: TRBV11-2
abundance: NA
CDR3aa: CASRQGLAGGLANEQFF
CDR3nt: TGTGCCAGCAGACAGGGACTAGCGGGAGGGCTGGCGAATGAGCAGTTCTTC

d_gene: TRBD1
j_gene: TRBJ1-1
len: 12
v_gene: TRBV29-1
abundance: NA
CDR3aa: CSVLDRGVGAFF
CDR3nt: TGCAGCGTCCTCGACAGGGGAGTGGGAGCTTTCTTT

d_gene: TRBD1
j_gene: TRBJ2-7
len: 17
v_gene: TRBV28
abundance: NA
CDR3aa: CASSSPPGTGDSYEQYF
CDR3nt: TGTGCCAGCAGTTCCCCTCCCGGGACAGGGGACTCCTACGAGCAGTACTTC

d_gene: TRBD2
j_gene: TRBJ2-5
len: 14
v_gene: TRBV7-2
abundance: NA
CDR3aa: CASSTGLVRETQYF
CDR3nt: TGTGCCAGCAGCACGGGACTAGTGAGGGAGACCCAGTACTTC

d_gene: TRBD2
j_gene: TRBJ2-1
len: 15
v_gene: TRBV7-6
abundance: NA
CDR3aa: CASSLAGLAGNEQFF
CDR3nt: TGTGCCAGCAGCTTAGCGGGACTAGCGGGAAATGAGCAGTTCTTC

d_gene: TRBD2
j_gene: TRBJ2-2
len: 15
v_gene: TRBV5-1
abundance: NA
CDR3aa: CASSLAGGDTGELFF
CDR3nt: TGCGCCAGCAGCTTGGCGGGAGGGGACACCGGGGAGCTGTTTTTT

d_gene: TRBD2
j_gene: TRBJ2-5
len: 13
v_gene: TRBV5-1
abundance: NA
CDR3aa: CASTRSGGETQYF
CDR3nt: TGCGCCAGCACCCGTTCGGGGGGGGAGACCCAGTACTTC

d_gene: NA
j_gene: TRBJ2-7
len: 13
v_gene: TRBV28
abundance: NA
CDR3aa: CASSLGQPYEQYF
CDR3nt: TGTGCCAGCAGCCTGGGACAACCCTACGAGCAGTACTTC

d_gene: TRBD2
j_gene: TRBJ2-2
len: 18
v_gene: TRBV5-8
abundance: NA
CDR3aa: CASSLARFASGPTGELFF
CDR3nt: TGTGCCAGCAGCTTGGCCCGGTTCGCTAGCGGGCCGACCGGGGAGCTGTTTTTT

d_gene: NA
j_gene: TRBJ1-1
len: 15
v_gene: TRBV28
abundance: few
CDR3aa: CASRPQGTMNTEAFF
CDR3nt: TGTGCCAGCAGGCCACAGGGAACCATGAACACTGAAGCTTTCTTT

d_gene: TRBD1
j_gene: TRBJ2-1
len: 16
v_gene: TRBV2
abundance: NA
CDR3aa: CASSEERAGGNNEQFF
CDR3nt: TGTGCCAGCAGTGAAGAACGGGCAGGGGGAAACAATGAGCAGTTCTTC

d_gene: TRBD2
j_gene: TRBJ2-1
len: 16
v_gene: TRBV11-3
abundance: few
CDR3aa: CASSLTSDSSYNEQFF
CDR3nt: TGTGCCAGCAGCTTAACTAGCGATAGCTCCTACAATGAGCAGTTCTTC

d_gene: TRBD1
j_gene: TRBJ1-1
len: 17
v_gene: TRBV5-5
abundance: once
CDR3aa: CASSLLGLGQGRAEAFF
CDR3nt: TGTGCCAGCAGCTTGTTAGGCCTGGGACAGGGGAGGGCTGAAGCTTTCTTT

d_gene: NA
j_gene: TRBJ2-5
len: 14
v_gene: TRBV15
abundance: once
CDR3aa: CATSRVGGLETQYF
CDR3nt: TGTGCCACCAGCAGAGTTGGGGGCCTCGAGACCCAGTACTTC